Below, 10 T cell receptor beta chains from the same sample are listed, as sequenced in a study of memory B cells and T cells in multiple sclerosis (dated by TCRdb to 2016 to 2018). After CFSE-labeled PBMCs were cultured without a stimulus, the autoproliferating (CFSEdim) and non-proliferating (CFSEhi) T cell fractions were sequenced separately. A total of 5x10^7 CFSE-labeled PBMCs were cultured for less than 8 days without stimulus, and replicate wells were then pooled. What these receptors recognize is not known. Receptor amplification or capture employed the immunoSEQ multiplex PCR assay. TCRdb holds this immuneACCESS table with in-frame rearrangements only. Some clones are missing; in checked studies, unresolved V genes explain under half, and the rest has no known cause. This sample has under 50,000 clones in its table, and over 75% of those were observed once. Together, the top ten hold around 1.1% of the sample.

The sequenced material came from PBMCs from blood kept in culture. Every receptor here comes from a human donor with multiple sclerosis.

The chain employs TRBV11-3 and TRBJ2-2; the D gene is possibly TRBD2 (5 bases). Germline loops: CDR1 SGHNT, CDR2 YENEEA. Trimming pared 5 bases from V and 0 bases from J, leaving 19 bases between. The CDR3 spans 18 residues. CDR3: CASSPGRVSIANTGELFF. As DNA, the CDR3 is TGTGCCAGCAGCCCGGGAAGAGTCTCCATTGCGAACACCGGGGAGCTGTTTTTT.

The chain couples TRBV30 to TRBJ1-3; 10 positions agree with TRBD1. The CDR3 totals 15 residues. The V and J ends lost 2 bases and 4 bases, in that order; junction bases with no gene match: 5. Germline-derived CDR1 and CDR2 are GTSNPN and SVGIG (reference sequence). CDR3 loop: CAWSPDRGHGNTIYF. The CDR3 nucleotides are TGTGCCTGGAGTCCTGACAGGGGGCACGGAAACACCATATATTTT.

The chain links TRBV28 to TRBJ2-3; D is uncertain. Germline V gene lookup returns CDR1 MDHEN and CDR2 SYDVKM. The CDR3 contains 12 residues. V lost 8 bases and J 3 bases, leaving 9 bases between the germline ends. For the CDR3, the DNA is TGTGCCAGCCGGCCTGCGACAGATACGCAGTATTTT. This gives the protein CASRPATDTQYF.

The V and J genes are TRBV28 and TRBJ1-2; no clear D. The CDR3 runs to 12 residues. Germline CDR1 and CDR2: MDHEN and SYDVKM. Trimming removed 5 bases from V and 7 bases from J, with 11 bases in between. CDR3 in DNA: TGTGCCAGCAGTCTCAACACCGGTGGCTACACCTTC. It encodes CASSLNTGGYTF.

The chain has TRBV7-2 and TRBJ1-6; D gene ambiguous. CDR3 length: 13 amino acids. Germline V CDR1 and CDR2: SGHTA, FQGNSA. The V and J ends lost 4 bases and 9 bases respectively, with 10 bases between them. The CDR3 loop reads CASSSSIPSPLHF. CDR3 DNA: TGTGCCAGCAGCTCTTCTATCCCTTCACCCCTCCACTTT.

The rearrangement joins TRBV4-3 to TRBJ1-2; possible D gene TRBD1, 6 bases. The V end lost 0 bases, the J end lost 3 bases, and 8 bases lay between the germline ends. This CDR3 has 14 amino acids. Germline V gene sequence: CDR1 LGHNA, CDR2 YSLEER. DNA for the CDR3: TGCGCCAGCAGCCAAGAAAGGACAGACTATGGCTACACCTTC. It encodes CASSQERTDYGYTF.

This sequence joins TRBV5-1 and TRBJ2-2; D is undetermined. The CDR3 is 16 residues long. Deletions cut 4 bases from V and 1 base from J, with 14 bases between. Germline values: CDR1 SGHRS, CDR2 YFSETQ. CDR3 sequence (DNA): TGCGCCAGCAGCCCTGCGGTTTGGGGGAACACCGGGGAGCTGTTTTTT. Encoded protein: CASSPAVWGNTGELFF. The full variable domain, rest sourced from reference TRBV5-1 and TRBJ2-2, is KAGVTQTPRYLIKTRGQQVTLSCSPISGHRSVSWYQQTPGQGLQFLFEYFSETQRNKGNFPGRFSGRQFSNSRSEMNVSTLELGDSALYLCASSPAVWGNTGELFFGEGSRLTVL.

The CDR3 loop reads CASSPRAANSPLHF. The CDR3 DNA reads TGTGCCAGTAGCCCCCGGGCGGCTAATTCACCCCTCCACTTT. The gene calls are TRBV19 and TRBJ1-6; D not resolved. CDR3 length: 14 amino acids. V was pared by 6 bases and J by 6 bases, with 12 bases between. Germline V gives CDR1 LNHDA, CDR2 SQIVND (reference sequence).

V is TRBV18 and J is TRBJ2-5; D is uncertain. Trimming left V 2 bases short and J 4 bases short, with 5 bases between. CDR1 and CDR2 from the germline V gene are KGHSH and LQKENI. The CDR3 is made up of 12 amino acids. The CDR3 loop is CASSPFIETQYF. In DNA form, the CDR3 reads TGTGCCAGCTCACCATTTATAGAGACCCAGTACTTC.

V usage is TRBV7-2 and J usage is TRBJ2-2, with 11 bases fitting TRBD1. CDR1 and CDR2 from the germline V gene are SGHTA and FQGNSA. J gave up 6 bases and V 4 bases, and 1 base lay outside the gene matches. The CDR3 sequence is 14 residues long. CDR3 DNA: TGTGCCAGCAGCTGGGGACAGGGGGCCGGGGAGCTGTTTTTT. It specifies CASSWGQGAGELFF.